Listed below are T cell receptor beta chains from one sample, sequenced in a study of blood T cells in healthy people across ages. TCRdb called the 5' RACE reads again in MiXCR, with one record for every CDR3 protein. Of 800,000 or so distinct CDR3 sequences in the sample, around 25% are singletons; the top ten hold roughly 3.5%. This sample also belongs to another study, concerning T cells of mothers and their children.

The sequencing sample was made of blood. These receptors originate from a boy between 10 and 17 years old in good health. CDR3s include the opening cysteine and the closing phenylalanine or tryptophan. The D gene is left open where the match is weak. Clone size, where shown, is once, few, many, or a class for clones that have expanded.

clone size	V gene	J gene	D gene	CDR3 DNA	CDR3 protein
.	TRBV12-3/TRBV12-4	TRBJ2-4	.	TGTGCCAGCAGTTTGGGCTCCGCGGGCAAAAACATTCAGTACTTC	CASSLGSAGKNIQYF
.	TRBV7-9	TRBJ2-4	.	TGTGCCAGCAGTTCGGTTAGTTTCATTCAGTACTTC	CASSSVSFIQYF
many	TRBV5-1	TRBJ2-5	.	TGCGCCAGCAGCGTCAACAGGGTCCAAGAGACCCAGTACTTC	CASSVNRVQETQYF
few	TRBV12-3/TRBV12-4	TRBJ2-7	TRBD2	TGTGCCAGCAGTCGTTTGGGACTATACTCCTACGAGCAGTACTTC	CASSRLGLYSYEQYF
few	TRBV7-9	TRBJ2-3	.	TGTGCCAGCAGATATGGGGGCACAGATACGCAGTATTTT	CASRYGGTDTQYF
.	TRBV6-2/TRBV6-3	TRBJ1-1	.	TGTGCCAGCAGACTCAGGGGCACGAACACTGAAGCTTTCTTT	CASRLRGTNTEAFF
.	TRBV7-9	TRBJ2-2	.	TGTGCCAGCAGCCAAACACGACAGGCGAACACCGGGGAGCTGTTTTTT	CASSQTRQANTGELFF
.	TRBV3-1	TRBJ2-5	TRBD2	TGTGCCAGCAGCCAAGAGGCTACTAGCGCGAGCCAAGAGACCCAGTACTTC	CASSQEATSASQETQYF
.	TRBV5-1	TRBJ2-7	TRBD1	TGCGCCAGCAGCCCCGGGACAGCCAACCTCCGCGAGCAGTACTTC	CASSPGTANLREQYF
.	TRBV2	TRBJ1-2	.	TGTGCCAGCAGTAACCTACCTACGGGGAACTATGGCTACACCTTC	CASSNLPTGNYGYTF
.	TRBV6-1	TRBJ1-5	.	TGTGCCAGCAGTGGGGGAAACCCGTTTAATCAGCCCCAGCATTTT	CASSGGNPFNQPQHF